This T cell receptor beta chain was sequenced during a study of shared clonotypes between healthy human individuals. Deep-level settings were used for running the assay. Generated by immunoSEQ multiplex PCR, the TCRdb table keeps only in-frame clones and is missing some. The sample includes about 480,000 clones, nearly 80% of them seen just once. The germline gives CDR1 GTSNPN, CDR2 SVGIG (reference sequence). V gave up 4 bases and J gave up 0 bases, with 22 bases separating them. CDR3 length equals 18 residues. Material: PBMCs. This chain joins TRBV30 and TRBJ1-3; D is ambiguous. The clonotype was recovered from a woman aged 40 to 50 in good health. Some clones in this sample may be carry-over from other donors' samples. The CDR3 spells CAWTTARMGLSSGNTIYF. The CDR3 DNA is TGTGCCTGGACAACAGCAAGAATGGGTTTAAGCTCTGGAAACACCATATATTTT.